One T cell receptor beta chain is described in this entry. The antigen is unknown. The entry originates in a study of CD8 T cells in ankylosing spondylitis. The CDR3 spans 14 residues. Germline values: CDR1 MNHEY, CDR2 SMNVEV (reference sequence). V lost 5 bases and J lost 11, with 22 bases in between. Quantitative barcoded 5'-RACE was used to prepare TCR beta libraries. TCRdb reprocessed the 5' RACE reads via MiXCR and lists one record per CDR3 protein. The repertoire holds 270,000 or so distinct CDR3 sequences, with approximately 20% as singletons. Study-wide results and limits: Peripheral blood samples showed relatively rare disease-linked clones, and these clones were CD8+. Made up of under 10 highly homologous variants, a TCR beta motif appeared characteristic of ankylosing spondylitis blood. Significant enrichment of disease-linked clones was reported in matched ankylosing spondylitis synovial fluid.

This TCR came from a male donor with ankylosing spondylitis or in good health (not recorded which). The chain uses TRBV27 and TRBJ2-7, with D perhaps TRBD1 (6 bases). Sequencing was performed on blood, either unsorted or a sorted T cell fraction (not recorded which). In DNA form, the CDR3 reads TGTGCCAGCAGTCCGGGACAATCAATGAAAGGAGAGTACTTC. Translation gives CASSPGQSMKGEYF.